The 8 T cell receptor beta chains below all came from one sample that was sequenced in a study of T cell responses to AZD1222 COVID-19 vaccine. Only in-frame clones appear in the TCRdb table, and some are missing; sequencing was by immunoSEQ multiplex PCR. In the table there are about 120,000 clones, 80% to 95% of which are singletons. The sample was peripheral blood, taken on day 0 of MenACWY control vaccination. These receptors were taken from an adult in good health.

Here the CDR3 reads CASSYTWGLGSPLHF. CDR3 nucleotide sequence: TGTGCCAGCAGTTACACGTGGGGGCTCGGGTCACCCCTCCACTTT. The genes are TRBV6-5 and TRBJ1-6, with D maybe TRBD1 (6 bases). Trimming shortened V by 2 bases and J by 10 bases, and 15 bases separated the two germline ends. Germline CDR1 MNHEY, CDR2 SVGAGI. The CDR3 consists of 15 residues.

This clone was found once. The chain combines TRBV5-4 with TRBJ2-7; D is uncertain. The CDR3 covers 12 residues. The V end was cut by 3 bases, the J end by 0 bases, with 4 bases between. Germline loops: CDR1 SGHNT, CDR2 YYREEE (reference sequence). CDR3 sequence (DNA): TGTGCCAGCAGCTGGGACTCCTACGAGCAGTACTTC. Protein sequence: CASSWDSYEQYF.

This clone was detected a few times. Other nucleotide sequences in the sample specify the same CDR3. The rearrangement uses TRBV6-5 and TRBJ2-7; 11 bases fit TRBD2. The CDR3 spans 13 residues. The germline V gene has CDR1 MNHEY and CDR2 SVGAGI. V trimming: 6 bases; J trimming: 3 bases; junction bases outside the gene matches: 1. The chain's CDR3 is CASRGTSGYEQYF. The DNA of the CDR3 is TGTGCCAGCAGAGGGACTAGCGGCTACGAGCAGTACTTC.

This chain links TRBV2 with TRBJ2-7, with D perhaps matching TRBD1 (5 bases). With 3 bases removed from V and 1 base from J, the gap between germline ends came to 10 bases. Germline-derived CDR1 and CDR2 are SNHLY and FYNNEI. The length of the CDR3 is 14 residues. The CDR3 sequence is CASSEQGESYEQYV. The CDR3 coding sequence is TGTGCCAGCAGTGAGCAGGGTGAATCCTACGAGCAGTACGTC.

The chain uses TRBV25-1 and TRBJ1-3; no definite D call. Deletions cut 1 base from V and 0 bases from J, with 7 bases between. The CDR3 contains 15 residues. Germline-derived CDR1 and CDR2 are MGHDK and SYGVNS. The DNA of the CDR3 is TGTGCCAGCAGTGAATCGGGTTACTCTGGAAACACCATATATTTT. Protein sequence: CASSESGYSGNTIYF. Using reference TRBV25-1 and TRBJ1-3 for the parts outside the CDR3, the full variable domain is EADIYQTPRYLVIGTGKKITLECSQTMGHDKMYWYQQDPGMELHLIHYSYGVNSTEKGDLSSESTVSRIRTEHFPLTLESARPSHTSQYLCASSESGYSGNTIYFGEGSWLTVV.

The count of this clone is one. In nucleotides, the CDR3 is TGTGCCAGCAGCTTAGGTTCCGCCAGGGTAGCTGGAAACACCATATATTTT. It is translated as CASSLGSARVAGNTIYF. The chain combines TRBV7-8 with TRBJ1-3; possibly TRBD1 for D (5 bases). The CDR3 covers 17 residues. Trimming stripped 1 base from V and 2 bases from J, with 15 bases between. CDR1 is SGHVS, CDR2 FQNEAQ, per germline.

The chain carries TRBV9 and TRBJ2-1; 7 bases map to TRBD2. Germline CDR1 is SGDLS and CDR2 is YYNGEE. The CDR3 contains 14 residues. V lost 3 bases and J lost 5; bases outside the gene matches: 5. CDR3 residues: CASSATGGDNEQFF. The CDR3 DNA sequence: TGTGCCAGCAGCGCAACGGGAGGTGACAATGAGCAGTTCTTC.

The chain recombines TRBV11-2 with TRBJ1-2; 8 bases are shared with TRBD1. V was clipped by 3 bases and J by 5 bases; unmatched bases: 5. In germline, CDR1 is SGHAT, CDR2 FQNNGV. The CDR3 extends over 14 amino acids. This chain's CDR3 is CASSFRTGQYGYTF. As DNA, the CDR3 is TGTGCCAGCAGCTTTCGGACAGGGCAGTATGGCTACACCTTC.